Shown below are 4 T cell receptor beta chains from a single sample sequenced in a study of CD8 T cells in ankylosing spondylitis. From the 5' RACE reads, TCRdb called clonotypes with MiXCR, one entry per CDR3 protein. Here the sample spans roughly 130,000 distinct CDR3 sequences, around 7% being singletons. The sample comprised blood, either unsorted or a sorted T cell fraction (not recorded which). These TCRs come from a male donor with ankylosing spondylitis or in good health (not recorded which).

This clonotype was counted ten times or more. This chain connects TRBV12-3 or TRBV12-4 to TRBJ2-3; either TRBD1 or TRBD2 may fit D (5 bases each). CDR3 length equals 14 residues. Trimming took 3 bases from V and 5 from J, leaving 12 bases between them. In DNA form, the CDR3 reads TGTGCCAGCAGTTTTTGGCAGGGACGAGATACGCAGTATTTT. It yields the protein CASSFWQGRDTQYF.

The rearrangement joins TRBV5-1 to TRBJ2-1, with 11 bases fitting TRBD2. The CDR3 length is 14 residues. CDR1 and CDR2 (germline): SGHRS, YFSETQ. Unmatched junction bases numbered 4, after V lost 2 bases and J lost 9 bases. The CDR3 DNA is TGCGCCAGCAGCTTACTAGCGGGAGTCGTTGAGCAGTTCTTC. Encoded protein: CASSLLAGVVEQFF.

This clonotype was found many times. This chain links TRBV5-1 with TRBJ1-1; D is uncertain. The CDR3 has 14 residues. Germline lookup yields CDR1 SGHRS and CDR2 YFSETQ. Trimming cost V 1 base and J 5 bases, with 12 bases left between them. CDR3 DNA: TGCGCCAGCAGCTTGCCCTCGCCTGGGACTGAAGCTTTCTTT. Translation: CASSLPSPGTEAFF.

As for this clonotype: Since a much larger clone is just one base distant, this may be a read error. The CDR3 sequence is CASSTPVSPSNGQFF. CDR3 nucleotide sequence: TGTGCCAGCAGTACTCCAGTGAGCCCCAGCAATGGGCAGTTCTTC. The chain links TRBV12-3 or TRBV12-4 to TRBJ2-1; D unclear. CDR3 length equals 15 residues.